The present T cell receptor (beta chain) was sequenced within a study of spatial heterogeneity in lung cancer. Documented time point: sample taken at primary tumor resection. The input material, whole RNA from tumor, nontumor lung or frozen PBMC, was sequenced unsorted. Samples were obtained from more than 70 donors, all untreated early-stage non-small cell lung cancer patients. One entry per CDR3 protein results from TCRdb running MiXCR on the 5' RACE reads. Among about 3,300 distinct CDR3 sequences listed, about 29% were seen once. The CDR3 has 15 residues. Germline CDR1 MGHRA, CDR2 YSYEKL. V lost 0 bases and J lost 6, with 12 bases in between. This clonotype was picked up a small number of times. This beta chain is an unintended read in a library built for alpha chains; its size means little.

This chain joins TRBV4-1 and TRBJ2-4; D gene ambiguous. The source is a female donor with early-stage non-small cell lung cancer. Sequences were derived from PBMCs, sampled at surgery. The DNA of the CDR3 is TGCGCCAGCAGCCAAGATATCACAGAGAGAAACATTCAGTACTTC. Protein sequence: CASSQDITERNIQYF.